This entry lists 11 T cell receptor beta chains sequenced from one sample in a study of OX40 agonist ivuxolimab in advanced cancers. The data were produced by immunoSEQ multiplex PCR, yet TCRdb's version contains in-frame clones alone and is incomplete. The data show some 66,000 clones, 70% to 80% seen once. The sequencing here drew on CD4+ or CD8+ T cells sorted from blood, taken in a trial of the OX40 agonist ivuxolimab. The receptors were sampled from an adult with an advanced solid tumor such as melanoma, head and neck, liver or kidney cancer.

V and J are TRBV10-3 and TRBJ2-7; 10 nucleotides align to TRBD1. Germline V CDR1 and CDR2: ENHRY, SYGVKD. The CDR3 has 14 residues. V was clipped by 4 bases and J by 1 base; unmatched bases: 1. The CDR3 region has the DNA TGTGCCATCAGTGGGACAGGGGGGTCCTACGAGCAGTACTTC. It specifies CAISGTGGSYEQYF.

The table lists this clone with a few counts. This sequence joins TRBV10-3 and TRBJ1-1, with a weak D call TRBD1 (5 bases). Germline V CDR1 and CDR2: ENHRY, SYGVKD. The CDR3 contains 13 residues. The V end was cut by 7 bases, the J end by 0 bases, with 9 bases between. This chain's CDR3 is CAITRGMNTEAFF. Written as DNA, the CDR3 is TGTGCCATCACCCGGGGCATGAACACTGAAGCTTTCTTT.

The chain is built from TRBV18 and TRBJ1-4, with D maybe TRBD1 (5 bases). This CDR3 comprises 15 residues. With 2 bases removed from V and 6 bases from J, the gap between germline ends came to 13 bases. Germline assignment: CDR1 KGHSH and CDR2 LQKENI. CDR3 amino acids: CASSPIQGGDEKLFF. The CDR3, as DNA: TGTGCCAGCTCACCAATTCAGGGTGGGGATGAAAAACTGTTTTTT.

To note about this clone: The junction does not match germline at one end; this may be a read error. The gene calls are TRBV6-1 and TRBJ1-2; D gene uncertain. The CDR3 sequence is 14 residues long. Germline values: CDR1 MNHNS, CDR2 SASEGT. The chain's CDR3 is CVSSEISTAYGYTF. CDR3 coding DNA: TGTGTCAGCAGTGAAATCAGTACAGCCTATGGCTACACCTTC.

This chain links TRBV27 with TRBJ2-3, with 10 bases aligning to TRBD2. The germline V gene encodes CDR1 MNHEY and CDR2 SMNVEV (reference sequence). This CDR3 is built from 15 residues. V shed 2 bases and J 7 bases; nucleotides not matched to a gene: 6. DNA for the CDR3: TGTGCCAGCAGTTTAGTAGCGGGAGGTGGATATACGCAGTATTTT. Amino acids: CASSLVAGGGYTQYF.

The CDR3 spells CSVELGGYGYTF. The CDR3 DNA is TGCAGCGTTGAATTGGGAGGCTATGGCTACACCTTC. V and J are TRBV29-1 and TRBJ1-2, with D unclear. From germline, CDR1 is SQVTM and CDR2 ANQGSEA. This CDR3 is 12 amino acids long. Trimming pared 2 bases from V and 4 bases from J, leaving 8 bases between.

This chain uses TRBV29-1 with TRBJ2-3; D is ambiguous. Trimming stripped 4 bases from V and 5 bases from J, with 10 bases between. This CDR3 contains 12 residues. CDR1 is SQVTM, CDR2 ANQGSEA, per germline. CDR3 residues: CSVVPAGDTQYF. In DNA, the CDR3 is TGCAGCGTTGTCCCGGCTGGAGATACGCAGTATTTT.

Points on this clone: Relative to the germline gene, one junction end is altered; a read error may explain this. The chain is built from TRBV5-6 and TRBJ1-1; 8 bases align to TRBD1. CDR1 and CDR2 (germline): SGHDT, YYEEEE. The CDR3 is 15 amino acids. The CDR3 here is CASSLGQGSTEAWVF. CDR3 coding DNA: TGTGCCAGCAGCTTGGGACAGGGGAGCACTGAAGCTTGGGTCTTT.

The V call is TRBV15, the J call TRBJ2-7; 8 positions agree with TRBD2. The CDR3 totals 13 residues. J was trimmed by 3 bases and V by 5 bases; bases with no gene match: 3. The germline gives CDR1 LNHNV, CDR2 YYDKDF (reference sequence). The CDR3 here is CATSRGLDYEQYF. The CDR3 DNA is TGTGCCACCAGCCGGGGACTAGACTACGAGCAGTACTTC.

The chain is built from TRBV21-1 and TRBJ1-2; no check of the table's D call, TRBD1, against the DNA was made. TRBV21-1 is annotated as a pseudogene. The CDR3 has 12 amino acids. The DNA of the CDR3 is TGTGCCGGATCTAAGACAGGGGATGGCTACACCTTC. Its protein product is CAGSKTGDGYTF.

The chain recombines TRBV19 with TRBJ1-5; TRBD1 might be the D (6 bases). Germline CDR1 reads LNHDA; CDR2 reads SQIVND (reference sequence). The CDR3 has 16 residues. Trimming removed 1 base at V and 5 bases at J, with 15 bases between. CDR3: CASSIGGRGSYQPQHF. In DNA, the CDR3 is TGTGCCAGTAGTATAGGCGGCAGGGGATCCTATCAGCCCCAGCATTTT.